Each of the 21 T cell receptor beta chains below was sequenced from the same sample in a study of neurological immune-mediated disorders. MiXCR was run by TCRdb on the 5' RACE reads, yielding one entry per CDR3 protein. The table shows around 53,000 distinct CDR3 sequences, with approximately 4.4% occurring only once. Sequencing was performed on PBMCs. Receptor source: a man aged 45-60 years with multiple sclerosis.

This clonotype was detected ten times or more. This chain uses TRBV7-2 with TRBJ2-5; 15 bases match TRBD2. The CDR3 contains 15 residues. Trimming removed 4 bases from V and 7 bases from J; junction bases left unmatched: 4. From germline, CDR1 is SGHTA and CDR2 FQGNSA. The CDR3 DNA follows: TGTGCCAGCAGCTCGGGACTAGCGGGGGGTGGGACCCAGTACTTC. It yields the protein CASSSGLAGGGTQYF.

This clonotype was observed many times. The chain is built from TRBV20-1 and TRBJ2-7; 7 bases line up with TRBD1. CDR1 DFQATT and CDR2 SNEGSKA come from the germline V gene (reference sequence). V shed 5 bases and J 2 bases; nucleotides not matched to a gene: 6. This CDR3 comprises 13 residues. CDR3 protein: CSAPDRAAYEQYF. CDR3 bases: TGCAGTGCTCCCGACAGGGCTGCCTACGAGCAGTACTTC.

This clonotype showed up many times. The rearrangement joins TRBV6-6 to TRBJ2-3, with D possibly being TRBD2 (5 bases). CDR3 length: 11 residues. The germline V gene encodes CDR1 MNHNY and CDR2 SVGAGI (reference sequence). With 7 bases removed from V and 5 bases from J, the gap between germline ends came to 7 bases. CDR3 in DNA: TGTGCCAGCAAAGGGAGAGATACGCAGTATTTT. It encodes CASKGRDTQYF.

This clonotype was counted many times. This sequence joins TRBV29-1 and TRBJ1-2, with 9 bases identical to TRBD1. This CDR3 has 15 residues. V dropped 3 bases and J dropped 4; count of bases not matched to a gene: 9. Germline CDR1 is SQVTM and CDR2 is ANQGSEA. CDR3 DNA sequence: TGCAGCGTTGATGGTCGGGACAGGGAGGGCTATGGCTACACCTTC. It encodes CSVDGRDREGYGYTF. The variable domain in full, with the rest retrieved from reference TRBV29-1 and TRBJ1-2, is SAVISQKPSRDICQRGTSLTIQCQVDSQVTMMFWYRQQPGQSLTLIATANQGSEATYESGFVIDKFPISRPNLTFSTLTVSNMSPEDSSIYLCSVDGRDREGYGYTFGSGTRLTVV.

This clonotype has just a few counts. The chain links TRBV28 to TRBJ2-1; 10 bases agree with TRBD1. Germline CDR1 MDHEN, CDR2 SYDVKM. J was trimmed by 3 bases and V by 0 bases; bases with no gene match: 2. The CDR3 extends over 16 amino acids. The CDR3 bases are TGTGCCAGCAGTTTATGGGGGACAGGGGTCTACAATGAGCAGTTCTTC. This gives the protein CASSLWGTGVYNEQFF.

This clonotype was counted only a few times. The chain recombines TRBV29-1 with TRBJ2-2; D uncertain. There are 13 residues in the CDR3. CDR1 and CDR2 (germline): SQVTM, ANQGSEA. V was pared by 3 bases and J by 6 bases, with 11 bases between. As DNA, the CDR3 is TGCAGCGTTGATCGAGGTTCTGCCGGGGAGCTGTTTTTT. It yields the protein CSVDRGSAGELFF.

This clonotype was recorded many times. The V and J genes are TRBV20-1 and TRBJ1-5; 7 bases line up with TRBD1. J lost 4 bases, V lost 3 bases, and 9 bases had no gene match. This CDR3 contains 15 residues. The germline V gene encodes CDR1 DFQATT and CDR2 SNEGSKA (reference sequence). DNA for the CDR3: TGCAGTGCTAGGGTCCCAGGGGGAAAAAATCAGCCCCAGCATTTT. Amino acid sequence: CSARVPGGKNQPQHF.

This clonotype was seen repeatedly, ten times or more. This chain links TRBV5-1 with TRBJ2-1; 10 positions agree with TRBD2. The germline V gene has CDR1 SGHRS and CDR2 YFSETQ. Germline trimming cut 2 bases from V and 7 bases from J; bases unmatched to any gene: 9. The CDR3 covers 16 residues. CDR3 region: CASSFVGAGGRNEQFF. The DNA of the CDR3 is TGCGCCAGCAGCTTCGTTGGAGCGGGGGGGAGGAATGAGCAGTTCTTC. Variable domain in full (rest from reference TRBV5-1 and TRBJ2-1): KAGVTQTPRYLIKTRGQQVTLSCSPISGHRSVSWYQQTPGQGLQFLFEYFSETQRNKGNFPGRFSGRQFSNSRSEMNVSTLELGDSALYLCASSFVGAGGRNEQFFGPGTRLTVL.

This clonotype was counted a few times. The chain links TRBV12-3 or TRBV12-4 to TRBJ2-1; 8 positions match TRBD2. The CDR3 sequence is 15 residues long. V gave up 7 bases and J gave up 7 bases; unmatched junction bases: 12. In DNA, the CDR3 is TGTGCCAGCAACGCGGGGGGCGGGAGTTTTAATGAGCAGTTCTTC. This sequence encodes CASNAGGGSFNEQFF.

The table lists this clonotype with many counts. The chain is built from TRBV10-3 and TRBJ1-6, with a tentative D call TRBD1 (5 bases). The CDR3 consists of 14 residues. Germline assignment: CDR1 ENHRY and CDR2 SYGVKD. Trimming cost V 0 bases and J 10 bases, with 10 bases left between them. CDR3 in amino acids: CAISESGEESPLHF. CDR3 nucleotides: TGTGCCATCAGTGAGTCAGGGGAAGAATCACCCCTCCACTTT.

This clonotype was seen at least ten times. V is TRBV10-3 and J is TRBJ2-3; 9 positions agree with TRBD2. V gave up 2 bases and J gave up 2 bases; unmatched junction bases: 5. Germline CDR1 is ENHRY and CDR2 is SYGVKD. The CDR3 extends over 16 amino acids. The CDR3 bases are TGTGCCATCAGTGAGCTTGCGGGAGGGAACACAGATACGCAGTATTTT. Amino acids: CAISELAGGNTDTQYF.

This clonotype appeared many times. An end of the junction does not agree with germline; a read error may underlie this. The genes are TRBV29-1 and TRBJ1-5; D possibly corresponds to TRBD1 (5 bases). CDR1 is SQVTM, CDR2 ANQGSEA, per germline. The CDR3 contains 14 residues. Here the CDR3 DNA reads TGCAGCGTTGGGGGGTCCTATAGCAATCAGCCCCAGAATTTT. As protein: CSVGGSYSNQPQNF. Full variable domain (rest looked up from reference TRBV29-1 and TRBJ1-5): SAVISQKPSRDICQRGTSLTIQCQVDSQVTMMFWYRQQPGQSLTLIATANQGSEATYESGFVIDKFPISRPNLTFSTLTVSNMSPEDSSIYLCSVGGSYSNQPQNFGDGTRLSIL.

This clonotype appeared many times. The V gene is TRBV7-2, the J gene TRBJ2-7; perhaps D is TRBD1 or TRBD2 (5 bases each). This CDR3 has 15 amino acids. Germline V CDR1 and CDR2: SGHTA, FQGNSA. Trimming removed 1 base from V and 5 bases from J, with 15 bases in between. CDR3 amino acids: CASSLGGRSKNEQYF. CDR3 DNA sequence: TGTGCCAGCAGCTTAGGGGGACGCTCCAAGAACGAGCAGTACTTC. Variable domain in full (rest from reference TRBV7-2 and TRBJ2-7): GAGVSQSPSNKVTEKGKDVELRCDPISGHTALYWYRQSLGQGLEFLIYFQGNSAPDKSGLPSDRFSAERTGGSVSTLTIQRTQQEDSAVYLCASSLGGRSKNEQYFGPGTRLTVT.

This clonotype appeared a few times. The rearrangement joins TRBV2 to TRBJ1-5, with 7 bases aligning to TRBD1. Looked up from germline, CDR1 is SNHLY and CDR2 is FYNNEI. This CDR3 comprises 15 residues. The V and J ends lost 6 bases and 0 bases, in that order; junction bases with no gene match: 5. Here the CDR3 reads CASSPGQVSNQPQHF. The DNA of the CDR3 is TGTGCCAGCAGCCCCGGACAGGTTAGCAATCAGCCCCAGCATTTT.

The sample holds many counts of this clonotype. V and J are TRBV20-1 and TRBJ2-7; TRBD1 is a possible D gene (6 bases). V lost 0 bases, J lost 4 bases, and 13 bases lay in between. This CDR3 contains 14 residues. The V gene's germline CDR1 is DFQATT and CDR2 SNEGSKA (reference sequence). The CDR3 sequence: CSARDSRGAYEQYF. CDR3 bases: TGCAGTGCTAGAGACTCCAGGGGAGCATACGAGCAGTACTTC.

This clonotype was counted many times. The J gene is TRBJ2-5, the V gene TRBV30; tentatively, D is TRBD1 (6 bases). The germline V gene encodes CDR1 GTSNPN and CDR2 SVGIG (reference sequence). With 2 bases removed from V and 3 bases from J, the gap between germline ends came to 13 bases. The CDR3 has 14 amino acids. The DNA of the CDR3 is TGTGCCTGGAGTCCCCAGGGGCTCGAAGAGACCCAGTACTTC. Translated, it gives CAWSPQGLEETQYF. Looking up the rest from reference TRBV30 and TRBJ2-5 gives the full variable domain: SQTIHQWPATLVQPVGSPLSLECTVEGTSNPNLYWYRQAAGRGLQLLFYSVGIGQISSEVPQNLSASRPQDRQFILSSKKLLLSDSGFYLCAWSPQGLEETQYFGPGTRLLVL.

This clonotype came up a few times. The gene calls are TRBV7-2 and TRBJ2-7; D remains unclear. Trimming pared 1 base from V and 2 bases from J, leaving 9 bases between. Germline V gene lookup returns CDR1 SGHTA and CDR2 FQGNSA. The CDR3 runs 14 residues. The CDR3 DNA reads as TGTGCCAGCAGCTTAGAGGGCGGTCCCTACGAGCAGTACTTC. This encodes CASSLEGGPYEQYF.

This clonotype was seen more than once but under ten times. The chain is built from TRBV18 and TRBJ2-1; D unresolved. Germline V gives CDR1 KGHSH, CDR2 LQKENI. CDR3 length: 13 residues. Trimming removed 6 bases at V and 6 bases at J, with 12 bases between. CDR3 in DNA: TGTGCCAGCTCCCCTATTCAAGGCAATGAGCAGTTCTTC. This encodes CASSPIQGNEQFF.

This clonotype occurred a few times. Being one base from a much bigger clone, this may be a read error. This likely comes from a read error, as the CDR3 has no conserved phenylalanine or tryptophan at its end. The chain has TRBV5-1 and TRBJ2-7; no clear D. Germline V gene data show CDR1 as SGHRS and CDR2 as YFSETQ. This CDR3 contains 14 residues. Trimming stripped 4 bases from V and 0 bases from J, with 11 bases between. The CDR3 sequence is CASSVDGRSYEQYI. The CDR3 DNA sequence: TGCGCCAGCAGCGTGGACGGCCGCTCCTACGAGCAGTACATC.

Remarks on this clonotype: One end of the junction varies from germline; a read error may be responsible. The chain employs TRBV4-2 and TRBJ1-5, with D unresolved. The CDR3 covers 14 residues. CDR1 and CDR2 (germline): LGHNA, YNFKEQ. The CDR3 DNA is TGTGCCAGCAGCCAAGTAGGTGGGTCTCAGCCCCAGAATTTT. Encoded protein: CASSQVGGSQPQNF.

At least ten counts were recorded for this clonotype. The chain links TRBV10-2 to TRBJ2-7; 7 bases map to TRBD2. Per the germline V gene, CDR1 is WSHSY and CDR2 is SAAADI. The CDR3 contains 16 residues. With V trimmed by 4 bases and J by 2 bases, 11 bases remained unmatched. The CDR3 reads CASSGLAEKMTYEQYF. CDR3 DNA: TGCGCCAGCAGTGGGCTAGCGGAGAAGATGACCTACGAGCAGTACTTC.